This T cell receptor (beta chain) was sequenced in a study of CD8+CD57+ T cells in acquired aplastic anemia. Study summary: The sorted CD4+ and CD8+ cells yielded an average about 3.3 ug of DNA.

Trimming took 1 base from V and 5 from J, leaving 8 bases between them. The CDR3 contains 12 residues. Per germline, CDR1 SQVTM and CDR2 ANQGSEA. It was patients with CD8+CD57+ cell expansion by flow cytometry who were chosen for sequencing. All participating patients were living with severe acquired aplastic anemia. Untreated patients provided the blood samples, with no therapy given before sampling. Template material for TCR beta VDJ and CDR3 profiling consisted of genomic DNA. Via MiXCR, TCRdb re-called the reads, giving one row per CDR3 protein. The repertoire includes roughly 160,000 distinct CDR3 sequences, about 70% of them detected once, and under 60% sits in the top ten.

Sequenced sample: sorted CD4+, CD8+, or CD8+CD57+ T cells (not recorded which) from PBMCs. V is TRBV29-1 and J is TRBJ1-1; D remains unclear. The clonotype comes from a human donor with aplastic anemia. The chain's CDR3 is CSVEGRNTEAFF. CDR3 coding DNA: TGCAGCGTTGAAGGCCGGAATACTGAAGCTTTCTTT.